This T cell receptor beta chain comes out of a study of cytomegalovirus exposure and HLA in healthy donors. Both 60 Vbeta primers and 13 Jbeta primers went into the PCR. The method was immunoSEQ multiplex PCR; TCRdb's version includes in-frame clones alone and lacks a portion of them. The sample records over 65,000 clones, over 70% being singletons. Looked up from germline, CDR1 is SGHAT and CDR2 is FQNNGV. The CDR3 spans 18 residues. V dropped 2 bases and J dropped 4; count of bases not matched to a gene: 10. Study-wide points: A later analysis reportedly identified an Asian-associated ancestry cluster as carrying fewer N-insertions than the approximately 620-donor mean. Specificity for CMV antigens was confirmed in vitro for a few of the CMV-associated chains.

This clone was observed a handful of times. Its antigen is not identified. Sequencing was performed on PBMCs. This clonotype originated in a woman between 40 and 50 years old in good health and CMV-seronegative. The chain couples TRBV11-2 to TRBJ2-1; 11 positions match TRBD2. The CDR3 spells CASSLFPLAGAVYNEQFF. The CDR3 coding sequence is TGTGCCAGCAGCTTATTCCCACTAGCGGGGGCCGTATACAATGAGCAGTTCTTC. Combining the CDR3 with reference TRBV11-2 and TRBJ2-1 gives the whole variable domain EAGVAQSPRYKIIEKRQSVAFWCNPISGHATLYWYQQILGQGPKLLIQFQNNGVVDDSQLPKDRFSAERLKGVDSTLKIQPAKLEDSAVYLCASSLFPLAGAVYNEQFFGPGTRLTVL.